This T cell receptor beta chain was recorded in a study of human T cells and chemical hapten exposure. Time point given: patch test 2, 6 weeks after DPC sensitization. As for treatment: therapeutic diphenylcyclopropenone sensitization with weekly scalp DPC. CDR1 and CDR2 (germline): KGHDR, SFDVKD. V dropped 7 bases and J dropped 10; count of bases not matched to a gene: 7. CDR3 length: 14 residues. The library attached unique molecular identifiers to individual cDNA molecules. A single record per CDR3 protein comes from TCRdb applying MiXCR to the RACE reads. The sample consists of more than 90,000 distinct CDR3 sequences, roughly an eighth of them appearing once.

Source: whole blood, taken in connection with sensitization to the hapten diphenylcyclopropenone (DPC). V gene TRBV24-1 combines with J gene TRBJ2-1, with 12 bases identical to TRBD2. The TCR originated in a woman aged 40 to 50 with alopecia areata. Some clones in this sample may be carry-over from other donors' samples. CDR3 loop: CATRTSGSSKEQFF. In nucleotides, the CDR3 is TGTGCCACCAGGACTAGCGGGAGTTCGAAAGAGCAGTTCTTC.